Given below is one T cell receptor beta chain in context. Its target is not known. Vbeta (60) and Jbeta (13) primers were used in the PCR. Measured with immunoSEQ multiplex PCR; TCRdb has only the in-frame clones, and not every one. The sample lists under 130,000 clones, 75% to 85% occurring once. Participants comprised healthy donors of bone marrow. The sample originates from a study of cytomegalovirus exposure and HLA in healthy donors. There are 12 residues in the CDR3. CDR1 is SNHLY and CDR2 is FYNNEI in the germline V gene. V was cut by 7 bases and J by 5 bases, with 6 bases left in between. Points from the study as a whole: TCR beta V- and J-gene trimming, according to a later analysis, was linked to a missense DCLRE1C variant.

Sequencing input: PBMCs. The sequence derives from a man aged 30-40 years in good health and CMV-seronegative. The chain is built from TRBV2 and TRBJ1-6; D is unclear. The CDR3 loop is CASKLDNSPLHF. The DNA for the CDR3 is TGTGCCAGCAAGCTCGATAATTCACCCCTCCACTTT.